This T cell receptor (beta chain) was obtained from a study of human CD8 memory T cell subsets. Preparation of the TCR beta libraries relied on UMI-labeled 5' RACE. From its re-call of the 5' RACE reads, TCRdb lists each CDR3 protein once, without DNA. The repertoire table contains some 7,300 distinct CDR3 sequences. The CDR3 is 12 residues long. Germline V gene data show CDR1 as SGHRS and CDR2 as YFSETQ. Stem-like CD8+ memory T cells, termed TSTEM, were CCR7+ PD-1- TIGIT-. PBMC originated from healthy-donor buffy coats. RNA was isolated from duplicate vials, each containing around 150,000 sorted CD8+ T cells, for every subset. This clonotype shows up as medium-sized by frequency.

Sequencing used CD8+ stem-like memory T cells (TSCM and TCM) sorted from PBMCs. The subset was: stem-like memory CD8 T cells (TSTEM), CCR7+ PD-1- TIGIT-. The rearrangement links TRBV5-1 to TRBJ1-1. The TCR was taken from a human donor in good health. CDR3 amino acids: CASSSYDTEAFF.